This is a list of T cell receptor beta chains from one sample in a study of PD-1 blockade in classical Hodgkin lymphoma. Some clones are missing from TCRdb's copy, which holds only in-frame ones; the method was immunoSEQ multiplex PCR. The data contain some 58,000 clones, just over 90% of them singletons. The sequencing here drew on peripheral blood mononuclear cells (PBMCs), taken before the fourth cycle of nivolumab. These receptors came from a human donor with classical Hodgkin lymphoma. CDR3s include the opening cysteine and the closing phenylalanine or tryptophan.

CASSPNYSGGFYEQYF 16 TRBJ2-7 TRBV27
CASSHGAGVGYTEAFF 16 TRBJ1-1 TRBV4-1
CASSRQGWQPQHF 13 TRBJ1-5 TRBV27
CASSYRETQYF 11 TRBJ2-5 TRBV6-6
CASRDLAGVADTQYF 15 TRBJ2-3 TRBV25-1
CASSSRRAGSYNEQFF 16 TRBJ2-1 TRBV11-3
CASSQSGIGYNEQFF 15 TRBJ2-1 TRBV27
CASSLSQVNYGYTF 14 TRBJ1-2 TRBV5-1
CASSLTERSYNEQFF 15 TRBJ2-1 TRBV7-8
CASTLRVRGTYSYEQYF 17 TRBJ2-7 TRBV11-2
CASSLGLLYGYTF 13 TRBJ1-2 TRBV19
CASRQGYNTEAFF 13 TRBJ1-1 TRBV6-1
CASSLAYEGDYGYTF 15 TRBJ1-2 TRBV5-6
CASSTPDRRLYGYTF 15 TRBJ1-2 TRBV28
CASSLALSMATDTQYF 16 TRBJ2-3 TRBV5-1
CASTGGLGTDTQYF 14 TRBJ2-3 TRBV19
CASSVDGTMGETQYF 15 TRBJ2-5 TRBV9
CASEGTSGRQSSYNEQFF 18 TRBJ2-1 TRBV2
CASSLAPLTTDTQYF 15 TRBJ2-3 TRBV7-8
CASSELRSGITDTQYF 16 TRBJ2-3 TRBV6-1
CASSIGQGVMNTEAFF 16 TRBJ1-1 TRBV5-4
CASSFAGSSYEQYF 14 TRBJ2-7 TRBV5-1
CASSYWEGGHEQFF 14 TRBJ2-1 TRBV6-6
CASSDGGGETQYF 13 TRBJ2-5 TRBV10-1
CASRTQGDSNQPQHF 15 TRBJ1-5 TRBV6-6
CASSTRLALGNEQFF 15 TRBJ2-1 TRBV9
CASSLGTGLYNSPLHF 16 TRBJ1-6 TRBV28
CASSTRTSGIPSYNEQFF 18 TRBJ2-1 TRBV27
CASSGWTESSTDTQYF 16 TRBJ2-3 TRBV5-1
CASSQESTPSEQYF 14 TRBJ2-7 TRBV4-2
CASSEGAGYGYSNQPQHF 18 TRBJ1-5 TRBV6-1
CASSYSRDRWADTQYF 16 TRBJ2-3 TRBV28
CASSVYGGSYNEQFF 15 TRBJ2-1 TRBV9
CASRRQGNTEAFF 13 TRBJ1-1 TRBV6-4
CSVVTMNTEAFF 12 TRBJ1-1 TRBV29-1
CASSFRAVQYTQYF 14 TRBJ2-3 TRBV7-9
CASSPGRGGGYNEQFF 16 TRBJ2-1 TRBV11-2
CASSWTRNNQPQHF 14 TRBJ1-5 TRBV2
CASSLTSGEYNEQFF 15 TRBJ2-1 TRBV5-1
CASSHSDNYEQYF 13 TRBJ2-7 TRBV4-2
CASRSADIYNEQFF 14 TRBJ2-1 TRBV5-1
CSAGGGSQETQYF 13 TRBJ2-5 TRBV29-1
CASSKGQKLYEQYF 14 TRBJ2-7 TRBV21-1
CASSSTGELFF 11 TRBJ2-2 TRBV28
CASSADYQGAFF 12 TRBJ1-1 TRBV5-6
CASSPMAETQYF 12 TRBJ2-5 TRBV5-1
CASRLSASLTGAFF 14 TRBJ1-1 TRBV11-2
CATSLEAGLWETQYF 15 TRBJ2-5 TRBV15